These 9 T cell receptor beta chains were sequenced from one sample in a study of neoadjuvant anti-PD-1 for oral cavity cancer. Libraries were prepared by immunoSEQ multiplex PCR; TCRdb keeps only in-frame clonotypes and omits some of them. The sample gives around 12,000 clones, around 69% of which show up once; approximately 6.2% is in the top ten. The material sequenced was tumor tissue, taken before nivolumab (anti-PD-1) treatment. The receptors stem from a person between 35 and 79 years old with oral cavity squamous cell carcinoma. The donor label of this sample is uncertain.

V usage is TRBV11-2 and J usage is TRBJ2-5, with 7 bases that match TRBD1. Germline-derived CDR1 and CDR2 are SGHAT and FQNNGV. With V trimmed by 3 bases and J by 7 bases, 8 bases remained unmatched. The CDR3 length is 14 residues. Here the CDR3 DNA reads TGTGCCAGCAGCTTGGCAGGACAGGTTGGGACCCAGTACTTC. Amino acid sequence: CASSLAGQVGTQYF.

The chain joins TRBV18 to TRBJ2-2; D not resolved. Trimming left V 1 base short and J 6 bases short, with 9 bases between. The germline V gene has CDR1 KGHSH and CDR2 LQKENI. CDR3 length equals 14 residues. The CDR3 here is CASSPQLGAGELFF. Here the CDR3 DNA reads TGTGCCAGCTCACCACAATTGGGTGCCGGGGAGCTGTTTTTT.

J is TRBJ2-6 and V is TRBV19; D is ambiguous. The CDR3 has 15 amino acids. V was cut by 5 bases and J by 1 base, with 9 bases left in between. CDR1 and CDR2 from the germline V gene are LNHDA and SQIVND (reference sequence). CDR3 bases: TGTGCCAGTAGTGAGTTGGCGTCTGGGGCCAACGTCCTGACTTTC. Protein: CASSELASGANVLTF.

V and J are TRBV7-9 and TRBJ1-1; D is unclear. CDR3 length: 15 amino acids. Germline assignment: CDR1 SEHNR and CDR2 FQNEAQ (reference sequence). V was shortened by 3 bases and J by 0 bases, with 11 bases between the two germline ends. In nucleotides, the CDR3 is TGTGCCAGCAGCTTTCGGGTTGCCATGAACACTGAAGCTTTCTTT. Encoded protein: CASSFRVAMNTEAFF.

The chain carries TRBV18 and TRBJ1-2; unclear D gene. The CDR3 is 13 residues long. V was clipped by 2 bases and J by 9 bases, with 13 bases between them. The germline CDR1 and CDR2 sequences are KGHSH and LQKENI. The CDR3 sequence: CASSPGKGLSYTF. CDR3 sequence (DNA): TGTGCCAGCTCACCAGGGAAGGGTTTGAGCTACACCTTC.

V and J are TRBV6-6 and TRBJ1-1; D gene ambiguous. The V end lost 6 bases, the J end lost 0 bases, and 14 bases lay between the germline ends. The CDR3 loop spans 15 amino acids. CDR1 is MNHNY, CDR2 SVGAGI, per germline (reference sequence). The DNA of the CDR3 is TGTGCCAGCAGCGATTCCGGAGGGATGAACACTGAAGCTTTCTTT. Protein: CASSDSGGMNTEAFF.

The CDR3 is CASSLTGNTEAFF. Written as DNA, the CDR3 is TGCGCCAGCAGCCTGACAGGGAACACTGAAGCTTTCTTT. The chain recombines TRBV5-1 with TRBJ1-1, with D possibly TRBD1 on 6 matching bases. V lost 4 bases, J lost 1 base, and 8 bases lay in between. The CDR3 totals 13 residues. Looked up from germline, CDR1 is SGHRS and CDR2 is YFSETQ.

V usage is TRBV5-5 and J usage is TRBJ2-3; D is ambiguous. This CDR3 has 12 residues. The ends were cut back, 2 bases at V and 1 base at J, with 2 bases in the middle. From germline, CDR1 is SGHKS and CDR2 YYEKEE (reference sequence). The CDR3 region is CASSFGTDTQYF. The CDR3, as DNA: TGTGCCAGCAGCTTTGGCACAGATACGCAGTATTTT.

The V gene is TRBV27, the J gene TRBJ1-1, with 7 bases lining up with TRBD1. Per the germline V gene, CDR1 is MNHEY and CDR2 is SMNVEV (reference sequence). This CDR3 has 14 amino acids. V dropped 6 bases and J dropped 0; count of bases not matched to a gene: 4. Here the CDR3 reads CASSERGLNTEAFF. The CDR3 DNA reads TGTGCCAGCAGCGAGAGGGGGCTGAACACTGAAGCTTTCTTT.